This TCR beta chain was documented in a study of molecular identifiers for immune sequencing clone quantification. Turning to the study itself: Replicates partitioned RNA from approximately 20,000 or 100,000 naive CD8 cells into five parts, sequencing four.

TCRdb used MiXCR to reprocess the PCR reads, holding one entry per CDR3 protein. The sample has a few hundred thousand distinct CDR3 sequences; roughly 24% are singletons. Germline lookup yields CDR1 SEHNR and CDR2 FQNEAQ (reference sequence). Trimming removed 7 bases at V and 5 bases at J, with 9 bases between. The CDR3 runs 11 residues. The study's findings and limits: Reports indicate spiked Jurkat TCR RNA from one cell could be found among 1 million or so naive cells. Underestimated sizes of highly expanded clones could result from identical TCR molecules that share a barcode.

The sorting of naive CD8 T cells used the CD8+CD4-CCR7+CD45RA+ phenotype. Notes on this clonotype: Its specificity is not known.

The specimen sequenced was naive CD8+ T cells from blood, with Jurkat cell RNA spiked in. Subset given: FACS-sorted CD8+CD4-CCR7+CD45RA+ naive T cells. The chain links TRBV7-9 to TRBJ2-7; D might be TRBD2 (5 bases). This receptor was taken from a human donor in good health. Some libraries in this study had Jurkat cell RNA spiked in. In DNA, the CDR3 is TGTGCCAGCATGGGAGCTCACGAGCAGTACTTC. As protein: CASMGAHEQYF.